A selection of T cell receptor beta chains follows, all from one sample in a study of CD8 T cells in Susac syndrome. MiXCR, run by TCRdb on the immunoSEQ multiplex PCR reads, gives a single entry per CDR3 protein. The sample holds approximately 100,000 distinct CDR3 sequences, less than 95% seen once. The sequenced material came from CD8+ T cells from PBMCs. Receptor source: a human donor with Susac syndrome. The CDR3 runs from the conserved cysteine through the conserved F or W. The D gene is left open where the match is weak. A row's size may be missing; if present it is once, few, many or a size class.

D gene: NA
J gene: TRBJ2-5
clone size: NA
V gene: TRBV20-1
CDR3 protein: CSAIEAGFRETQYF
CDR3 DNA: TGCAGTGCTATAGAGGCCGGGTTTAGAGAGACCCAGTACTTC

D gene: NA
J gene: TRBJ2-7
clone size: NA
V gene: TRBV5-4
CDR3 protein: CASSLFEGSEQYF
CDR3 DNA: TGTGCCAGCAGCTTATTCGAGGGATCCGAGCAGTACTTC

D gene: TRBD2
J gene: TRBJ2-7
clone size: NA
V gene: TRBV9
CDR3 protein: CASSAGTSGYEQYF
CDR3 DNA: TGTGCCAGCAGCGCCGGGACTAGCGGTTACGAGCAGTACTTC

D gene: NA
J gene: TRBJ2-7
clone size: NA
V gene: TRBV19
CDR3 protein: CASSLSESGEQYF
CDR3 DNA: TGTGCCAGTAGTCTCTCGGAGAGCGGTGAGCAGTACTTC

D gene: TRBD1
J gene: TRBJ1-5
clone size: NA
V gene: TRBV2
CDR3 protein: CASSSRQGVNQPQHF
CDR3 DNA: TGTGCCAGCAGTTCCAGACAGGGGGTCAATCAGCCCCAGCATTTT

D gene: NA
J gene: TRBJ1-2
clone size: NA
V gene: TRBV3-1
CDR3 protein: CASSQGGYYGYTF
CDR3 DNA: TGTGCCAGCAGCCAAGGAGGCTACTATGGCTACACCTTC

D gene: NA
J gene: TRBJ2-7
clone size: NA
V gene: TRBV5-1
CDR3 protein: CASSPDSVYEQYF
CDR3 DNA: TGCGCCAGCAGCCCAGACAGTGTCTACGAGCAGTACTTC

D gene: NA
J gene: TRBJ2-3
clone size: NA
V gene: TRBV14
CDR3 protein: CASSLRTRADTQYF
CDR3 DNA: TGTGCCAGCAGCCTCCGGACTCGCGCAGATACGCAGTATTTT

D gene: TRBD2
J gene: TRBJ2-7
clone size: NA
V gene: TRBV9
CDR3 protein: CASSAHRLAGNYEQYF
CDR3 DNA: TGTGCCAGCAGCGCCCACCGACTAGCGGGGAACTACGAGCAGTACTTC

D gene: NA
J gene: TRBJ2-3
clone size: NA
V gene: TRBV2
CDR3 protein: CASSETPRTDTQYF
CDR3 DNA: TGTGCCAGCAGTGAAACACCTCGCACAGATACGCAGTATTTT

D gene: NA
J gene: TRBJ2-5
clone size: NA
V gene: TRBV12-3/TRBV12-4
CDR3 protein: CASSLRWGGRETQYF
CDR3 DNA: TGTGCCAGCAGTTTAAGGTGGGGGGGCCGGGAGACCCAGTACTTC

D gene: NA
J gene: TRBJ1-1
clone size: NA
V gene: TRBV19
CDR3 protein: CASSVNKNTEAFF
CDR3 DNA: TGTGCCAGTAGTGTCAACAAGAACACTGAAGCTTTCTTT

D gene: NA
J gene: TRBJ1-1
clone size: NA
V gene: TRBV2
CDR3 protein: CASRGTEAFF
CDR3 DNA: TGTGCCAGCAGAGGGACTGAAGCTTTCTTT

D gene: NA
J gene: TRBJ1-6
clone size: NA
V gene: TRBV25-1
CDR3 protein: CASSELGSSSYNSPLHF
CDR3 DNA: TGTGCCAGCAGTGAATTGGGCTCCAGCTCCTATAATTCACCCCTCCACTTT

D gene: TRBD1
J gene: TRBJ1-5
clone size: NA
V gene: TRBV2
CDR3 protein: CASSLRGTNNQPQHF
CDR3 DNA: TGTGCCAGCAGCCTCAGGGGGACAAATAATCAGCCCCAGCATTTT

D gene: NA
J gene: TRBJ2-3
clone size: NA
V gene: TRBV7-2
CDR3 protein: CASSSPASRADSTDTQYF
CDR3 DNA: TGTGCCAGCAGCTCTCCCGCAAGCCGGGCTGATTCGACAGATACGCAGTATTTT

D gene: NA
J gene: TRBJ1-1
clone size: NA
V gene: TRBV12-3/TRBV12-4
CDR3 protein: CASSPSTGNTEAFF
CDR3 DNA: TGTGCCAGCAGTCCTTCGACAGGCAACACTGAAGCTTTCTTT

D gene: NA
J gene: TRBJ2-7
clone size: NA
V gene: TRBV12-3/TRBV12-4
CDR3 protein: CASSRTVPYEQYF
CDR3 DNA: TGTGCCAGCAGTCGGACTGTTCCCTACGAGCAGTACTTC

D gene: NA
J gene: TRBJ2-7
clone size: once
V gene: TRBV4-1
CDR3 protein: CASSHPGHPPYEQYF
CDR3 DNA: TGCGCCAGCAGCCATCCAGGACATCCACCCTACGAGCAGTACTTC

D gene: NA
J gene: TRBJ1-5
clone size: NA
V gene: TRBV9
CDR3 protein: CASSVAEYDQPQHF
CDR3 DNA: TGTGCCAGCAGCGTAGCCGAATACGATCAGCCCCAGCATTTT

D gene: TRBD1
J gene: TRBJ2-1
clone size: once
V gene: TRBV20-1
CDR3 protein: CSARGTGDNEQFF
CDR3 DNA: TGCAGTGCTAGAGGGACAGGGGACAATGAGCAGTTCTTC

D gene: NA
J gene: TRBJ1-5
clone size: NA
V gene: TRBV5-4
CDR3 protein: CASSSSGGPQHF
CDR3 DNA: TGTGCCAGCAGCTCCTCGGGCGGGCCCCAGCATTTT

D gene: TRBD2
J gene: TRBJ2-5
clone size: NA
V gene: TRBV20-1
CDR3 protein: CSTRGGGQMETQYF
CDR3 DNA: TGCAGTACCCGGGGCGGGGGGCAGATGGAGACCCAGTACTTC

D gene: NA
J gene: TRBJ2-7
clone size: once
V gene: TRBV29-1
CDR3 protein: CSVVSYGRWQGNNYEQYF
CDR3 DNA: TGCAGCGTTGTTAGCTATGGAAGGTGGCAGGGGAACAACTACGAGCAGTACTTC

D gene: NA
J gene: TRBJ1-5
clone size: NA
V gene: TRBV9
CDR3 protein: CASSPGGTGNQPQHF
CDR3 DNA: TGTGCCAGCAGCCCCGGGGGGACGGGGAATCAGCCCCAGCATTTT

D gene: NA
J gene: TRBJ2-2
clone size: NA
V gene: TRBV5-4
CDR3 protein: CASSSRTGELFF
CDR3 DNA: TGTGCCAGCAGCTCACGAACCGGGGAGCTGTTTTTT

D gene: NA
J gene: TRBJ1-6
clone size: NA
V gene: TRBV11-2
CDR3 protein: CASSFWGDSPLHF
CDR3 DNA: TGTGCCAGCAGCTTCTGGGGGGATTCACCCCTCCACTTT

D gene: NA
J gene: TRBJ1-4
clone size: NA
V gene: TRBV7-8
CDR3 protein: CASSLQGNEKLFF
CDR3 DNA: TGTGCCAGCAGCTTGCAGGGAAATGAAAAACTGTTTTTT

D gene: NA
J gene: TRBJ2-1
clone size: NA
V gene: TRBV20-1
CDR3 protein: CSVRVSYEQFF
CDR3 DNA: TGCAGTGTCAGAGTGTCCTATGAGCAGTTCTTC

D gene: NA
J gene: TRBJ2-2
clone size: NA
V gene: TRBV9
CDR3 protein: CASSDLGDTGELFF
CDR3 DNA: TGTGCCAGCAGCGATCTGGGGGACACCGGGGAGCTGTTTTTT

D gene: NA
J gene: TRBJ2-7
clone size: NA
V gene: TRBV12-3/TRBV12-4
CDR3 protein: CASTPRDAPYEQYF
CDR3 DNA: TGTGCCAGCACCCCGCGGGACGCCCCCTACGAGCAGTACTTC

D gene: TRBD2
J gene: TRBJ2-1
clone size: once
V gene: TRBV4-1
CDR3 protein: CASSSTSGGNNEQFF
CDR3 DNA: TGCGCCAGCAGTTCGACTAGCGGGGGCAACAATGAGCAGTTCTTC

D gene: NA
J gene: TRBJ1-1
clone size: NA
V gene: TRBV6-5
CDR3 protein: CASSYLQNTEAFF
CDR3 DNA: TGTGCCAGCAGTTACCTCCAGAACACTGAAGCTTTCTTT

D gene: NA
J gene: TRBJ2-7
clone size: NA
V gene: TRBV3-1
CDR3 protein: CASSQGPGPTYEQYF
CDR3 DNA: TGTGCCAGCAGCCAAGGCCCGGGACCGACCTACGAGCAGTACTTC

D gene: NA
J gene: TRBJ2-2
clone size: NA
V gene: TRBV6-1
CDR3 protein: CASSDSDPQLFF
CDR3 DNA: TGTGCCAGCAGTGATAGCGACCCGCAGCTGTTTTTT

D gene: NA
J gene: TRBJ2-7
clone size: NA
V gene: TRBV4-1
CDR3 protein: CASSQASTTTYEQYF
CDR3 DNA: TGCGCCAGCAGCCAAGCTTCGACTACCACCTACGAGCAGTACTTC

D gene: NA
J gene: TRBJ1-2
clone size: NA
V gene: TRBV5-4
CDR3 protein: CASSPGAAGSGYGYTF
CDR3 DNA: TGTGCCAGCAGCCCGGGCGCGGCAGGGTCAGGGTATGGCTACACCTTC

D gene: NA
J gene: TRBJ2-7
clone size: NA
V gene: TRBV5-4
CDR3 protein: CASSPGELGPYEQYF
CDR3 DNA: TGTGCCAGCAGCCCCGGAGAGCTAGGACCCTACGAGCAGTACTTC

D gene: NA
J gene: TRBJ2-3
clone size: NA
V gene: TRBV11-2
CDR3 protein: CASSFQGLTADTQYF
CDR3 DNA: TGTGCCAGCAGCTTTCAGGGGTTGACGGCTGATACGCAGTATTTT

D gene: TRBD1
J gene: TRBJ2-1
clone size: NA
V gene: TRBV7-6
CDR3 protein: CASSLGGTVNEQFF
CDR3 DNA: TGTGCCAGCAGCTTAGGTGGGACAGTCAATGAGCAGTTCTTC

D gene: NA
J gene: TRBJ1-1
clone size: NA
V gene: TRBV9
CDR3 protein: CASSAKGRLNTEAFF
CDR3 DNA: TGTGCCAGCAGCGCTAAGGGACGGTTGAACACTGAAGCTTTCTTT

D gene: TRBD1
J gene: TRBJ1-5
clone size: NA
V gene: TRBV11-2
CDR3 protein: CASSSQGGTNQPQHF
CDR3 DNA: TGTGCCAGCAGCTCCCAAGGGGGCACCAATCAGCCCCAGCATTTT

D gene: TRBD2
J gene: TRBJ2-5
clone size: few
V gene: TRBV29-1
CDR3 protein: CSVEVGLAASSPYF
CDR3 DNA: TGCAGCGTTGAAGTAGGACTAGCGGCCTCCTCTCCGTACTTC

D gene: TRBD2
J gene: TRBJ2-5
clone size: NA
V gene: TRBV25-1
CDR3 protein: CASSRSGGVETQYF
CDR3 DNA: TGTGCCAGCAGTCGTAGCGGGGGGGTAGAGACCCAGTACTTC

D gene: TRBD2
J gene: TRBJ2-5
clone size: NA
V gene: TRBV5-1
CDR3 protein: CASSRPGLANPYQETQYF
CDR3 DNA: TGCGCCAGCAGCCGCCCGGGACTAGCAAACCCCTACCAAGAGACCCAGTACTTC

D gene: NA
J gene: TRBJ1-1
clone size: NA
V gene: TRBV4-1
CDR3 protein: CASSQGGLTGNTEAFF
CDR3 DNA: TGCGCCAGCAGCCAAGGGGGCCTGACAGGGAACACTGAAGCTTTCTTT

D gene: NA
J gene: TRBJ2-2
clone size: NA
V gene: TRBV29-1
CDR3 protein: CSVSEATNTGELFF
CDR3 DNA: TGCAGCGTTTCCGAGGCCACGAACACCGGGGAGCTGTTTTTT

D gene: TRBD1
J gene: TRBJ1-5
clone size: NA
V gene: TRBV15
CDR3 protein: CATSRGFTGVQPQHF
CDR3 DNA: TGTGCCACCAGCAGAGGTTTTACAGGGGTCCAGCCCCAGCATTTT

D gene: NA
J gene: TRBJ1-2
clone size: NA
V gene: TRBV4-1
CDR3 protein: CASSQGNRLNYGYTF
CDR3 DNA: TGCGCCAGCAGCCAAGGAAACAGACTCAACTATGGCTACACCTTC

D gene: TRBD1
J gene: TRBJ2-5
clone size: NA
V gene: TRBV5-1
CDR3 protein: CASSWDRAETQYF
CDR3 DNA: TGCGCCAGCAGCTGGGACAGGGCGGAGACCCAGTACTTC

D gene: TRBD1
J gene: TRBJ2-6
clone size: NA
V gene: TRBV20-1
CDR3 protein: CSALSDRAQAGANVLTF
CDR3 DNA: TGCAGTGCCCTATCCGACAGGGCGCAGGCTGGGGCCAACGTCCTGACTTTC

D gene: TRBD2
J gene: TRBJ2-3
clone size: NA
V gene: TRBV27
CDR3 protein: CASINSGGGDTQYF
CDR3 DNA: TGTGCCAGCATCAATAGCGGGGGAGGGGATACGCAGTATTTT

D gene: NA
J gene: TRBJ2-3
clone size: NA
V gene: TRBV15
CDR3 protein: CATSPTRARTDTQYF
CDR3 DNA: TGTGCCACCAGTCCTACTAGGGCTCGGACAGATACGCAGTATTTT

D gene: NA
J gene: TRBJ1-2
clone size: NA
V gene: TRBV12-3/TRBV12-4
CDR3 protein: CASTPGFSNYGYTF
CDR3 DNA: TGTGCCAGCACCCCTGGGTTCTCTAACTATGGCTACACCTTC

D gene: NA
J gene: TRBJ2-2
clone size: once
V gene: TRBV6-2/TRBV6-3
CDR3 protein: CASTAGQLNTGELFF
CDR3 DNA: TGTGCCAGCACAGCGGGACAGCTTAACACCGGGGAGCTGTTTTTT

D gene: TRBD2
J gene: TRBJ2-5
clone size: NA
V gene: TRBV11-2
CDR3 protein: CASTRRGEIETQYF
CDR3 DNA: TGTGCCAGCACCCGTCGGGGGGAGATAGAGACCCAGTACTTC

D gene: TRBD2
J gene: TRBJ2-5
clone size: NA
V gene: TRBV13
CDR3 protein: CASSLWGTSGGQETQYF
CDR3 DNA: TGTGCCAGCAGCTTATGGGGGACTAGCGGGGGTCAAGAGACCCAGTACTTC

D gene: NA
J gene: TRBJ2-5
clone size: NA
V gene: TRBV7-2
CDR3 protein: CASSLYVRVKSKETQYF
CDR3 DNA: TGTGCCAGCAGCTTATACGTCAGGGTGAAATCCAAAGAGACCCAGTACTTC